This TCR beta chain was found in a study of T cell repertoires in cytomegalovirus infection. Study overall: CMV epitopes in the study were HLA-C-restricted (recently identified) and HLA-B-restricted (well studied). Matching HLA type, along with CMV infection, was indicated by public TCR beta signatures.

Via MiXCR, TCRdb re-called the reads, giving one row per CDR3 protein. Of around 500,000 distinct CDR3 sequences in the sample, about 42% were seen once. This CDR3 has 15 residues. V was cut by 4 bases and J by 2 bases, with 15 bases left in between. Per germline, CDR1 SGHVS and CDR2 FNYEAQ. A remark on this clonotype: Its antigen is not known.

Findings of the study overall: Based on cumulative public TCR beta family frequency, carriers of CMV plus the relevant HLA were identified. Dominant in the ex vivo response were TCR beta clonotypes restricted by HLA-C and specific for CMV.

The source of this sequence is a human donor in good health (CMV status not recorded). Some clones in this sample may be carry-over from other donors' samples. Here the sequenced sample was cultured PBMCs, taken from culture after CMV antigen stimulation. The V call is TRBV7-6, the J call TRBJ2-7; D is possibly TRBD1 or TRBD2 (5 bases each). This CDR3 is CASSSGPTTTYEQYF. In DNA, the CDR3 is TGTGCCAGCAGCTCGGGACCCACAACTACCTACGAGCAGTACTTC.